These T cell receptor beta chains were read from a single sample in a study of cytomegalovirus exposure and HLA in healthy donors. Some clones are missing from TCRdb's copy, which holds only in-frame ones; the method was immunoSEQ multiplex PCR. The table includes about 54,000 clones, over 85% detected once. Specimen: PBMCs. These receptors were taken from a woman younger than 30 in good health and CMV-seropositive. Each CDR3 is given with its conserved first and last residue. A D gene is named only where the DNA matches it firmly. Size is stated for part of the rows, as once, few or many counts, or as a class when the clone is expanded.

>TRBJ1-2|NA|NA|TRBV19|14
TGTGCCAGTAGTATAGCGTCAGGGGAGTATGGCTACACCTTC
CASSIASGEYGYTF
>TRBJ2-3|NA|TRBD1|TRBV5-1|16
TGCGCCAGCAGCCCCCGGGGACAGCAGAGCACAGATACGCAGTATTTT
CASSPRGQQSTDTQYF
>TRBJ1-1|NA|TRBD1|TRBV5-6|12
TGTGCCAGCAGATCGACAGGGCCCGAAGCTTTCTTT
CASRSTGPEAFF
>TRBJ1-6|NA|NA|TRBV6-5|12
TGTGCCAGCAGTTTTAGAGATTCACCCCTCCACTTT
CASSFRDSPLHF
>TRBJ2-2|NA|NA|TRBV6-5|14
TGTGCCAGCAGTTATATGAGGAACACCGGGGAGCTGTTTTTT
CASSYMRNTGELFF
>TRBJ1-3|NA|NA|TRBV7-9|16
TGTGCCAGCAGCCTTTCGACAGGCGCCTCTGGAAACACCATATATTTT
CASSLSTGASGNTIYF
>TRBJ1-5|NA|NA|TRBV28|15
TGTGCCAGCTCCCGGACCCGGGGAGCCAATCAGCCCCAGCATTTT
CASSRTRGANQPQHF
>TRBJ1-1|NA|NA|TRBV30|14
TGTGCCTGGATTCCGGGACTCACTCAGGTTGGCGCTTTCTTT
CAWIPGLTQVGAFF
>TRBJ2-7|NA|TRBD1|TRBV6-1|14
TGTGCCAGCAGTAGGACAGGGGTCTCCTACGAGCAGTACTTC
CASSRTGVSYEQYF
>TRBJ1-4|NA|TRBD1|TRBV4-3|16
TGCGCCAGCAGCCAAACCTCAGGGGGGTCTAATGAAAAACTGTTTTTT
CASSQTSGGSNEKLFF
>TRBJ2-5|few|NA|TRBV5-8|13
TGTGCCGCGCTTGGTAGGGGCCAAGAGACCCAGTACTTC
CAALGRGQETQYF
>TRBJ2-3|NA|TRBD2|TRBV7-2|16
TGTGCCAGCAGCTCTGATCAGCGGGGCCCCACAGATACGCAGTATTTT
CASSSDQRGPTDTQYF